Listed below are T cell receptor beta chains from one sample, sequenced in a study of CXCR3-negative and CXCR3-positive naive CD8 T cells. For each CDR3 protein, TCRdb gives one entry from its re-call of the 5' RACE reads, without DNA. This listing includes about 84,000 distinct CDR3 sequences. What was sequenced was naive CXCR3+ CD8+ T cells from blood. The receptors derive from a human donor in good health. Some clones in this sample may be carry-over from other donors' samples. The CDR3 runs from the conserved cysteine through the conserved F or W. Fields, in order: J gene, V gene, CDR3 protein.

TRBJ2-7 | TRBV6-5 | CASSYSAGAYEQYF
TRBJ2-2 | TRBV6-5 | CATGTGSQSGELFF
TRBJ2-1 | TRBV27 | CASSFGLKEQFF
TRBJ2-1 | TRBV7-3 | CASSFNSLGVEQFF
TRBJ1-1 | TRBV4-2 | CASSLPPEGTEAFF
TRBJ2-7 | TRBV2 | CASLVVMRGIWGEQYF
TRBJ2-1 | TRBV4-3 | CASSHSEIYEQFF
TRBJ2-7 | TRBV9 | CASSVGQGLREQYF
TRBJ2-3 | TRBV21-1 | CASSKSDSGPPCPSTDTQYF
TRBJ2-7 | TRBV12-3/TRBV12-4 | CASSLGVGQYF
TRBJ1-5 | TRBV12-3/TRBV12-4 | CASTTGGGPQHF
TRBJ2-3 | TRBV18 | CASSPGLAGDTQYF
TRBJ1-1 | TRBV12-3/TRBV12-4 | CVSSSSTEAFF
TRBJ2-1 | TRBV10-3 | CAISESKETSGKNEQFF
TRBJ2-1 | TRBV28 | CASSIGLAGVEQFF
TRBJ2-3 | TRBV7-6 | CASSLVAGASTDTQYF
TRBJ1-2 | TRBV7-2 | CASNRDRLDNYGYTF
TRBJ1-2 | TRBV5-1 | CASSLAPGGGNYGYTF
TRBJ1-1 | TRBV7-9 | CASSFMGRTEAFF
TRBJ2-7 | TRBV20-1 | CSASYGGSSYEQYF
TRBJ1-1 | TRBV29-1 | CSVEEDPGEGTEAFF
TRBJ2-1 | TRBV12-3/TRBV12-4 | CASMRAPYNEHFF
TRBJ2-7 | TRBV6-1 | CASRSGTSIYEQYF
TRBJ2-7 | TRBV4-3 | CASSQDWEGFYEQYF
TRBJ2-1 | TRBV10-3 | CAISEPGTSGALSYNEQFF